Sequencing of this T cell receptor beta chain was carried out in a study of blood T cell repertoires in COVID-19. Across the study: The cDNA or gDNA used as material had been derived from T cells, B-cell-depleted T cells, or PBMCs.

CDR3 length: 15 residues. Germline V gives CDR1 SQVTM, CDR2 ANQGSEA. Trimming stripped 6 bases from V and 1 base from J, with 18 bases between. Using immunoSEQ multiplex PCR, the repertoire was profiled, and TCRdb retains in-frame clones only, with some absent. The table includes about 97,000 clones, roughly 85% detected once. The gene calls are TRBV29-1 and TRBJ1-1; maybe TRBD1 (6 bases). This TCR came from an older woman with active or convalescent COVID-19. What was sequenced was peripheral blood. CDR3 coding DNA: TGCAGCGTACTACCTGATACAGGGCAGAACACTGAAGCTTTCTTT. Protein product: CSVLPDTGQNTEAFF.